This T cell receptor beta chain derives from a study of blood T cell repertoires in COVID-19. Study information: Whether acute or convalescent, the COVID-19 samples came from the United States, Italy and Spain. The cDNA or gDNA used as material had been derived from T cells, B-cell-depleted T cells, or PBMCs.

This clone was detected only a few times. TCRdb's copy holds only in-frame clones and misses some; the assay was immunoSEQ multiplex PCR. This sample carries about 230,000 clones, approximately 87% of them seen once, and the ten largest clones take around 2.6%. CDR1 and CDR2 from the germline V gene are MNHEY and SVGAGI. CDR3 length: 14 residues. The J segment lost 4 bases and the V segment lost 6 bases, leaving 6 bases of the junction unmatched. The chain has TRBV6-5 and TRBJ2-3; 8 positions match TRBD1. The sample was peripheral blood. The TCR comes from a woman in her sixties or seventies with active or convalescent COVID-19. The CDR3 DNA reads TGTGCCAGCAGGGACGACAGGGGCGCAGATACGCAGTATTTT. Protein product: CASRDDRGADTQYF.